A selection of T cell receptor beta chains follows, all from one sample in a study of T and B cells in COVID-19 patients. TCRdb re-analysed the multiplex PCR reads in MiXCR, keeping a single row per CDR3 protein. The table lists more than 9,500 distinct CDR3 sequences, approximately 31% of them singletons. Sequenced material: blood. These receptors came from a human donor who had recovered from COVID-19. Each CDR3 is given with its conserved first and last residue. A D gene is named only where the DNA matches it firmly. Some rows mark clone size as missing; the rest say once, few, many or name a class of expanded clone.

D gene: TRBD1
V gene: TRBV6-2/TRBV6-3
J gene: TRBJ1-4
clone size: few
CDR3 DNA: TGTGCCAGTGGACAGGGGATTGAAAAACTGTTTTTT
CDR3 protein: CASGQGIEKLFF

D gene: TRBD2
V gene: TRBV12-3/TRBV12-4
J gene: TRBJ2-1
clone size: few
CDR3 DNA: TGTGCCAGCAGTTTAAGCGGGACCTCCTACAATGAGCAGTTCTTC
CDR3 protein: CASSLSGTSYNEQFF

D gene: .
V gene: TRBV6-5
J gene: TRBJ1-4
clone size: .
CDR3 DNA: TGTGCCAGCAGTTACTTAGGTACAGGAGGTGAAAAACTGTTTTTT
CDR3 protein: CASSYLGTGGEKLFF

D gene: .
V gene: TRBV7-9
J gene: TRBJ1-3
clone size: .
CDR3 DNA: TGTGCCAGCTCCGTTAATAGCGGAAACACCATATATTTT
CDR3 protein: CASSVNSGNTIYF

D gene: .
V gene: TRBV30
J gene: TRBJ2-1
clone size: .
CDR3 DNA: TGTGCCTGGAGTGCCCCTAACAATGAGCAGTTCTTC
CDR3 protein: CAWSAPNNEQFF

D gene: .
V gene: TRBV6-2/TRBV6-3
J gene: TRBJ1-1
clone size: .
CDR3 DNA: TGTGCCAGCAGTACCGACTTCGCAGGCTTGAACACTGAAGCTTTCTTT
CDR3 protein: CASSTDFAGLNTEAFF

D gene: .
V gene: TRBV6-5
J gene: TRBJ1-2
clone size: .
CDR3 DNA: TGTGCCAGCACCAACCAAGCAGGGCGCCCGGGCTACACCTTC
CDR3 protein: CASTNQAGRPGYTF

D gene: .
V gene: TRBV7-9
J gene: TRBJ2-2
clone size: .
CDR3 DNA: TGTGCCAGCAGCTCAGGGGTACTGGCAGAAAGCGGGGAGCTGTTTTTT
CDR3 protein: CASSSGVLAESGELFF

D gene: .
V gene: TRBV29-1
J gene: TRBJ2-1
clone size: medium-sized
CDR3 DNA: TGCAGCGTTTTTAAGTTGAACAATGAGCAGTTCTTC
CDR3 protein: CSVFKLNNEQFF

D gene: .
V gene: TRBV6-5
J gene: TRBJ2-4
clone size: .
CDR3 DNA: TGTGCCAGCATACTGGCGGGAGCCAAAAACATTCAGTACTTC
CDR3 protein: CASILAGAKNIQYF

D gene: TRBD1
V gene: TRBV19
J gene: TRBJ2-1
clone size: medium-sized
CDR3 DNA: TGTGCCAGCCATGTCCGGGACAGGGATAACAATGAGCAGTTCTTC
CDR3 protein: CASHVRDRDNNEQFF

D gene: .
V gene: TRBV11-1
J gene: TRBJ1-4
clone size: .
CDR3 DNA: TGTGCCAGCAGCCCGATGGGAACAAAGCCTAATGAAAAACTGTTTTTT
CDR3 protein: CASSPMGTKPNEKLFF

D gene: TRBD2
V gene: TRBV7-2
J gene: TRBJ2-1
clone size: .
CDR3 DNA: TGTGCCAGCAGCTTAGGCGGGAGCCACAATGAGCAGTTCTTC
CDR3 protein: CASSLGGSHNEQFF

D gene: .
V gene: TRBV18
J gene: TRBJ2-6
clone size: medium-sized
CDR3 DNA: TGTGCCAGCTCCAACGAGCCATCCAAGGCCAACGTCCTGACTTTC
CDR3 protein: CASSNEPSKANVLTF

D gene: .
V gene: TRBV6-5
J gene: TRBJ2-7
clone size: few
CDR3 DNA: TGTGCCAGCAGTCAAAGCTCCTACGAGCAGTACTTC
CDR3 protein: CASSQSSYEQYF